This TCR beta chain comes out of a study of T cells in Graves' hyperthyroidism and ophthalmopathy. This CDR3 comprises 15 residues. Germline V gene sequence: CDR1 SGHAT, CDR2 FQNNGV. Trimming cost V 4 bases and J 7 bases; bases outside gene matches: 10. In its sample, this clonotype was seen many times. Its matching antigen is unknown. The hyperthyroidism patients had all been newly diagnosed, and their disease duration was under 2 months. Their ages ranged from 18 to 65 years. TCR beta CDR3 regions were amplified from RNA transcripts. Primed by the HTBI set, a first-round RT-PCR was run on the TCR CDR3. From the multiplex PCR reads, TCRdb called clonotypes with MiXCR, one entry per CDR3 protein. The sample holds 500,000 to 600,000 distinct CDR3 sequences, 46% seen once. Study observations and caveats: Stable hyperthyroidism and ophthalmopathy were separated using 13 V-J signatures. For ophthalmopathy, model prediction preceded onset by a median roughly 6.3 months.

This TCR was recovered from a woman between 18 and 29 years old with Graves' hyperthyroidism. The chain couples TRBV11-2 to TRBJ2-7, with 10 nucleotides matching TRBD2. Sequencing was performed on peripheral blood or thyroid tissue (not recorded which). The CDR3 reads CASSSRLAGVGEQYF. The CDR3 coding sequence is TGTGCCAGCAGCTCCAGGCTAGCGGGAGTTGGGGAGCAGTACTTC. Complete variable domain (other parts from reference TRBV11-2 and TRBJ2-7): EAGVAQSPRYKIIEKRQSVAFWCNPISGHATLYWYQQILGQGPKLLIQFQNNGVVDDSQLPKDRFSAERLKGVDSTLKIQPAKLEDSAVYLCASSSRLAGVGEQYFGPGTRLTVT.